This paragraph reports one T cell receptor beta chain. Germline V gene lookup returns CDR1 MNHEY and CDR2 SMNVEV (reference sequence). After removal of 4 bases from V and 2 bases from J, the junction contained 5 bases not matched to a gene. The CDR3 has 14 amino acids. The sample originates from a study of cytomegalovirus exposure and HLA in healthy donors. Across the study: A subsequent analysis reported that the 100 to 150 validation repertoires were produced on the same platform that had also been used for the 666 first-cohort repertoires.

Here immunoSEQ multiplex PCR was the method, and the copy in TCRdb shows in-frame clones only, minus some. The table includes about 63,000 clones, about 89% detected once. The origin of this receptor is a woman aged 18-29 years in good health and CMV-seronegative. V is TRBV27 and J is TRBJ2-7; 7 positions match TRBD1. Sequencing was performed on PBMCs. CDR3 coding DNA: TGTGCCAGCAGTTCTGTCGGGACAGCCTACGAGCAGTACTTC. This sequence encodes CASSSVGTAYEQYF.